The 23 T cell receptor beta chains listed next were all sequenced from one sample in a study of sequential checkpoint blockade in melanoma. Method: immunoSEQ multiplex PCR; TCRdb's copy keeps in-frame clones and lacks some. This table holds fewer than 40,000 clones, around nine tenths found once. As to treatment: randomized to nivolumab then ipilimumab (arm A) or the reverse (arm B). The specimen was CD8+ T cells sorted from blood (inferred from file names), collected from a patient given nivolumab and ipilimumab in sequence. These receptors all come from a human donor with melanoma.

This chain links TRBV11-2 with TRBJ1-5; TRBD1 is a possible D gene (5 bases). This CDR3 comprises 15 residues. Germline CDR1 is SGHAT and CDR2 is FQNNGV. V lost 2 bases and J lost 4, with 12 bases in between. The CDR3 loop reads CASSLTTGQNQPQHF. The CDR3 nucleotides read TGTGCCAGCAGCTTAACAACAGGCCAGAATCAGCCCCAGCATTTT.

The table lists this clone with a count of one. The rearrangement uses TRBV18 and TRBJ2-5; maybe TRBD1 (5 bases). The V end was cut by 2 bases, the J end by 4 bases, with 23 bases between. CDR1 KGHSH and CDR2 LQKENI come from the germline V gene. CDR3 length equals 18 residues. CDR3: CASSPVDTRLLRAETQYF. The CDR3 DNA follows: TGTGCCAGCTCACCAGTCGATACGAGACTCCTCAGGGCAGAGACCCAGTACTTC.

V is TRBV19 and J is TRBJ2-7; 8 positions match TRBD1. The length of the CDR3 is 15 residues. V was clipped by 5 bases and J by 4 bases; unmatched bases: 10. Germline CDR1 LNHDA, CDR2 SQIVND (reference sequence). The CDR3, as DNA: TGTGCCAGTAGTCCTCACAGGGGGAGACTTTACGAGCAGTACTTC. Protein sequence: CASSPHRGRLYEQYF.

This sequence joins TRBV4-3 and TRBJ1-1; TRBD1 is a possible D gene (6 bases). The CDR3 spans 15 residues. The germline V gene has CDR1 LGHNA and CDR2 YSLEER. Trimming took 0 bases from V and 5 from J, leaving 13 bases between them. CDR3 amino acids: CASSQDPRGGTEAFF. CDR3 nucleotide sequence: TGCGCCAGCAGCCAAGACCCCAGGGGTGGGACTGAAGCTTTCTTT.

A word on this clone: The sample carries other DNA sequences with the same CDR3. The chain combines TRBV7-2 with TRBJ2-7; TRBD2 matches 9 bases. V shed 3 bases, J shed 7 bases, and the junction held 16 bases outside the gene matches. The CDR3 loop spans 17 amino acids. Per germline, CDR1 SGHTA and CDR2 FQGNSA. The chain's CDR3 is CASSLRPQAGGLVEQYF. CDR3 nucleotide sequence: TGTGCCAGCAGCTTGAGACCCCAGGCGGGAGGGTTGGTAGAGCAGTACTTC.

The sample holds one count of this clone. The chain joins TRBV6-1 to TRBJ1-5; 7 bases agree with TRBD1. Germline CDR1 is MNHNS and CDR2 is SASEGT. This CDR3 spans 16 amino acids. The J segment lost 4 bases and the V segment lost 2 bases, leaving 8 bases of the junction unmatched. The CDR3 region is CASSELDRLVNQPQHF. For the CDR3, the DNA is TGTGCCAGCAGTGAACTGGACAGGCTAGTTAATCAGCCCCAGCATTTT.

The rearrangement uses TRBV5-5 and TRBJ1-5, with D perhaps matching TRBD1 (6 bases). Looked up from germline, CDR1 is SGHKS and CDR2 is YYEKEE (reference sequence). The CDR3 extends over 15 amino acids. Trimming pared 1 base from V and 5 bases from J, leaving 13 bases between. The CDR3 DNA is TGTGCCAGCAGCTTGCGGGACACCAATCATCAGCCCCAGCATTTT. Its protein product is CASSLRDTNHQPQHF.

This clone appeared a single time. This chain connects TRBV7-9 to TRBJ2-7; TRBD1 matches 7 bases. Germline-derived CDR1 and CDR2 are SEHNR and FQNEAQ (reference sequence). The CDR3 has 15 residues. V dropped 6 bases and J dropped 3; count of bases not matched to a gene: 11. This chain's CDR3 is CASRARQGGDYEQYF. In DNA form, the CDR3 reads TGTGCCAGCAGAGCCCGACAGGGTGGTGACTACGAGCAGTACTTC.

The chain links TRBV7-3 to TRBJ2-2; possible D gene TRBD1, 5 bases. Germline V gene lookup returns CDR1 SGHTA and CDR2 FQGTGA. This CDR3 is built from 16 residues. Trimming removed 4 bases from V and 7 bases from J, with 19 bases in between. The CDR3 sequence is CASSSTPTVMGGELFF. DNA for the CDR3: TGTGCCAGCAGCTCCACCCCGACAGTTATGGGCGGGGAGCTGTTTTTT.

CDR3: CASSQDRGETQYF. The DNA of the CDR3 is TGCGCCAGCAGCCAAGATCGGGGAGAGACGCAGTATTTT. The rearrangement joins TRBV4-3 to TRBJ2-3; possible D gene TRBD2, 5 bases. CDR1 is LGHNA, CDR2 YSLEER, per germline. Trimming pared 0 bases from V and 9 bases from J, leaving 10 bases between. There are 13 residues in the CDR3.

This rearrangement joins TRBV19 to TRBJ2-2, with D possibly TRBD1 on 5 matching bases. V was cut by 7 bases and J by 6 bases, with 6 bases left in between. The CDR3 is 11 amino acids. The germline V gene has CDR1 LNHDA and CDR2 SQIVND (reference sequence). Here the CDR3 DNA reads TGTGCCAGTACACAGGCCGGGGAGCTGTTTTTT. Its translation: CASTQAGELFF.

The CDR3 here is CASSAQGGVYNEQFF. The CDR3, as DNA: TGTGCCAGCAGCGCACAGGGGGGGGTGTACAATGAGCAGTTCTTC. The chain recombines TRBV9 with TRBJ2-1, with D possibly being TRBD1 (8 bases). Germline CDR1 and CDR2: SGDLS and YYNGEE. This CDR3 comprises 15 residues. V lost 3 bases and J 4 bases, leaving 14 bases between the germline ends.

The chain carries TRBV19 and TRBJ1-1, with TRBD1 as a possible D gene (5 bases). Trimming cost V 8 bases and J 12 bases, with 16 bases left between them. Germline values: CDR1 LNHDA, CDR2 SQIVND (reference sequence). The CDR3 has 11 amino acids. CDR3 amino acids: CASALGQATFF. CDR3 nucleotide sequence: TGTGCCAGTGCCCTGGGGCAGGCGACTTTCTTT.

The rearrangement links TRBV19 to TRBJ1-5, with 8 bases fitting TRBD1. From germline, CDR1 is LNHDA and CDR2 SQIVND (reference sequence). The CDR3 totals 15 residues. Losses at the gene ends were 7 bases for V and 7 bases for J; bases not matched to a gene: 12. Here the CDR3 DNA reads TGTGCCAGTACCCCCGGGCAGGGGGCATACCAGCCCCAGCATTTT. This codes for CASTPGQGAYQPQHF.

The chain employs TRBV4-2 and TRBJ2-3; weak D call: TRBD2 (5 bases). Germline V gene lookup returns CDR1 LGHNA and CDR2 YNFKEQ. Trimming left V 1 base short and J 6 bases short, with 14 bases between. The CDR3 runs to 15 residues. The CDR3 DNA sequence: TGTGCCAGCAGCCAAGGGACTGTCGGTTCGGATACGCAGTATTTT. Residues: CASSQGTVGSDTQYF.

This clone is a singleton in its sample. The chain joins TRBV28 to TRBJ2-5, with 8 positions matching TRBD2. The J call is doubtful: the DNA matches TRBJ2-7 better. This CDR3 spans 14 amino acids. From germline, CDR1 is MDHEN and CDR2 SYDVKM. The CDR3 reads CASRLAGTPYEQYF. CDR3 DNA sequence: TGTGCCAGCAGGTTAGCGGGAACCCCCTACGAGCAGTACTTC.

This rearrangement joins TRBV4-1 to TRBJ2-1; 8 bases match TRBD1. The CDR3 contains 12 residues. CDR1 and CDR2 from the germline V gene are MGHRA and YSYEKL. Unmatched junction bases numbered 4, after V lost 2 bases and J lost 13 bases. CDR3 bases: TGCGCCAGCAGCCAACCAGGGACAGGACAGTTCTTC. Its protein product is CASSQPGTGQFF.

The chain carries TRBV29-1 and TRBJ2-1; TRBD1 aligns across 7 bases. Germline lookup yields CDR1 SQVTM and CDR2 ANQGSEA. V dropped 4 bases and J dropped 8; count of bases not matched to a gene: 14. The CDR3 has 15 amino acids. The CDR3 protein is CSVGVLAVTGHEQFF. CDR3 bases: TGCAGCGTTGGGGTCTTAGCTGTGACAGGGCATGAGCAGTTCTTC.

V gene TRBV28 combines with J gene TRBJ2-3; TRBD1 agrees at 8 bases. The germline CDR1 and CDR2 sequences are MDHEN and SYDVKM. The CDR3 covers 15 residues. V shed 4 bases and J 0 bases; nucleotides not matched to a gene: 3. The CDR3 loop reads CASSSGQASTDTQYF. The DNA of the CDR3 is TGTGCCAGCAGTTCGGGACAGGCTAGCACAGATACGCAGTATTTT. Supplemented by reference TRBV28 and TRBJ2-3, the full variable domain reads DVKVTQSSRYLVKRTGEKVFLECVQDMDHENMFWYRQDPGLGLRLIYFSYDVKMKEKGDIPEGYSVSREKKERFSLILESASTNQTSMYLCASSSGQASTDTQYFGPGTRLTVL.

V usage is TRBV29-1 and J usage is TRBJ2-7, with 11 bases aligning to TRBD1. CDR1 is SQVTM, CDR2 ANQGSEA, per germline. This CDR3 contains 14 residues. V shed 4 bases, J shed 4 bases, and the junction held 6 bases outside the gene matches. CDR3 in DNA: TGCAGCGTTGCTTGGGACAGGGGGATTTACGAGCAGTACTTC. Encoded protein: CSVAWDRGIYEQYF.

J is TRBJ1-1 and V is TRBV7-9; unclear D gene. Germline CDR1 and CDR2: SEHNR and FQNEAQ (reference sequence). Trimming left V 2 bases short and J 4 bases short, with 5 bases between. This CDR3 contains 12 residues. The CDR3: CASSLSVTEAFF. The CDR3 bases are TGTGCCAGCAGCTTATCGGTCACTGAAGCTTTCTTT.

A single count supports this clone. V and J are TRBV14 and TRBJ2-5; D might be TRBD2 (5 bases). Germline loops: CDR1 SGHDN, CDR2 FVKESK. The CDR3 runs to 14 residues. Trimming pared 4 bases from V and 7 bases from J, leaving 16 bases between. The CDR3 loop is CASSPQILRGTQYF. For the CDR3, the DNA is TGTGCCAGCAGCCCCCAAATCTTACGGGGGACCCAGTACTTC.

The CDR3 region has the DNA TGTGCCAGCTCACCCAGAACCCGACTAGCGGTCGTGGATGAGCAGTTCTTC. Its protein product is CASSPRTRLAVVDEQFF. This sequence joins TRBV18 and TRBJ2-1; 9 bases line up with TRBD2. CDR3 length equals 17 residues. V shed 3 bases and J 8 bases; nucleotides not matched to a gene: 14. Germline values: CDR1 KGHSH, CDR2 LQKENI. Supplemented by reference TRBV18 and TRBJ2-1, the full variable domain reads NAGVMQNPRHLVRRRGQEARLRCSPMKGHSHVYWYRQLPEEGLKFMVYLQKENIIDESGMPKERFSAEFPKEGPSILRIQQVVRGDSAAYFCASSPRTRLAVVDEQFFGPGTRLTVL.